These 26 T cell receptor beta chains came from one sample sequenced in a study of T cells after yellow fever vaccination. From the 5' RACE reads, TCRdb called clonotypes with MiXCR, one entry per CDR3 protein. The sample shows around 120,000 distinct CDR3 sequences, around 7.2% of them seen only once. The specimen was CD4+ T cells sorted from PBMCs, collected about 41 days after the first yellow fever vaccination. The receptors shown here come from a man between 18 and 29 years old who received the YFV17D yellow fever vaccine.

This clonotype came up many times. The V call is TRBV7-9, the J call TRBJ1-2; 10 bases fit TRBD1. Germline CDR1 SEHNR, CDR2 FQNEAQ (reference sequence). V gave up 0 bases and J gave up 8 bases; unmatched junction bases: 0. The CDR3 has 13 amino acids. The CDR3 loop is CASSLATGGGYTF. CDR3 DNA sequence: TGTGCCAGCAGCTTAGCGACAGGGGGCGGCTACACCTTC.

This clonotype came up many times. The chain recombines TRBV4-3 with TRBJ2-3; D is ambiguous. CDR3 length equals 14 residues. Germline CDR1 LGHNA, CDR2 YSLEER. The V and J ends lost 0 bases and 4 bases respectively, with 8 bases between them. The CDR3 here is CASSQETWADTQYF. CDR3 nucleotides: TGCGCCAGCAGCCAAGAAACCTGGGCAGATACGCAGTATTTT.

This clonotype was picked up many times. V usage is TRBV6-5 and J usage is TRBJ1-5; D is unclear. Germline V gives CDR1 MNHEY, CDR2 SVGAGI. With 6 bases removed from V and 6 bases from J, the gap between germline ends came to 18 bases. CDR3 length equals 15 residues. CDR3 in amino acids: CASSSGGSGGQPQHF. The CDR3 nucleotides read TGTGCCAGCAGCTCCGGAGGATCCGGCGGTCAGCCCCAGCATTTT.

This clonotype showed up just once. A clone one base away is much larger, so this may be a read error. CDR3 amino acids: CASSLWGGNTQYF. For the CDR3, the DNA is TGTGCCAGCAGCTTGTGGGGTGGAAATACGCAGTATTTT. The chain uses TRBV7-8 and TRBJ2-3; D not resolved. V lost 3 bases and J lost 7, with 11 bases in between. The CDR3 covers 13 residues. CDR1 and CDR2 from the germline V gene are SGHVS and FQNEAQ.

This clonotype appeared many times. V and J are TRBV11-2 and TRBJ2-5; 11 bases are shared with TRBD2. Germline lookup yields CDR1 SGHAT and CDR2 FQNNGV. The length of the CDR3 is 16 residues. The junction had 8 bases not matched to a gene; V was cut back by 4 bases and J by 4 bases. The CDR3 is CASSWDSGGARETQYF. CDR3 nucleotides: TGTGCCAGCAGCTGGGATAGCGGGGGGGCCCGAGAGACCCAGTACTTC.

Many counts were recorded for this clonotype. The V call is TRBV12-3 or TRBV12-4, the J call TRBJ1-3, with no clear D. V dropped 2 bases and J dropped 0 bases, with 5 bases sitting between them. The CDR3 spans 14 residues. This CDR3 reads CASSLTLSGNTIYF. As DNA, the CDR3 is TGTGCCAGCAGTTTAACCCTCTCTGGAAACACCATATATTTT.

This clonotype has at least ten counts. The gene calls are TRBV12-3 or TRBV12-4 and TRBJ1-3, with a tentative D call TRBD1 (5 bases). This CDR3 has 14 amino acids. The V and J ends lost 5 bases and 9 bases respectively, with 17 bases between them. CDR3 region: CASSPGTGFFTIYF. The DNA of the CDR3 is TGTGCCAGCAGTCCCGGGACCGGGTTTTTCACCATATATTTT.

This clonotype has at least ten counts. This chain uses TRBV29-1 with TRBJ2-1; TRBD1 matches at 9 bases. V lost 8 bases to trimming and J lost 6 bases; unmatched junction nucleotides: 11. Germline CDR1 and CDR2: SQVTM and ANQGSEA. This CDR3 is built from 14 residues. The CDR3 loop reads CSYSPGQGRNEQFF. The CDR3 DNA reads as TGCAGCTATTCCCCGGGACAGGGACGCAATGAGCAGTTCTTC.

Notes on this clonotype: A read error may produce the germline difference seen at one junction end. The V call is TRBV27, the J call TRBJ2-6, with 12 bases aligning to TRBD2. The CDR3 length is 17 residues. From germline, CDR1 is MNHEY and CDR2 SMNVEV (reference sequence). This CDR3 reads CDSRLAGAFSGANVLTF. The CDR3 nucleotides are TGTGACAGCAGACTAGCGGGGGCCTTCTCTGGGGCCAACGTCCTGACTTTC. Based on the CDR3 plus reference TRBV27 and TRBJ2-6, the full variable domain is EAQVTQNPRYLITVTGKKLTVTCSQNMNHEYMSWYRQDPGLGLRQIYYSMNVEVTDKGDVPEGYKVSRKEKRNFPLILESPSPNQTSLYFCDSRLAGAFSGANVLTFGAGSRLTVL.

In its sample, this clonotype was seen many times. This chain uses TRBV18 with TRBJ2-3, with D perhaps TRBD1 or TRBD2 (5 bases each). This CDR3 is built from 14 residues. The V gene lost 6 bases and the J gene lost 7 bases, with 17 bases spanning the gap. The germline gives CDR1 KGHSH, CDR2 LQKENI. CDR3 loop: CASSSGLSGNTQYF. CDR3 in DNA: TGTGCCAGCTCCTCGGGGCTATCTGGAAATACGCAGTATTTT.

This clonotype was recorded a few times. The V gene is TRBV18, the J gene TRBJ1-4; a weak D match, TRBD1 (6 bases). Germline CDR1 and CDR2: KGHSH and LQKENI. CDR3 length: 16 residues. Trimming shortened V by 6 bases and J by 7 bases, and 21 bases separated the two germline ends. CDR3 in DNA: TGTGCCAGCTCTCCCGTTTTCGGGGGCCCTTTTGAAAAACTGTTTTTT. It codes for CASSPVFGGPFEKLFF.

In this sample, this clonotype turned up many times. Here the CDR3 reads CSARQTDTQYF. The CDR3 nucleotides are TGCAGTGCCCGACAGACAGATACGCAGTATTTT. The V and J genes are TRBV20-1 and TRBJ2-3, with D possibly being TRBD1 (5 bases). V was clipped by 6 bases and J by 3 bases, with 7 bases between them. Germline CDR1 reads DFQATT; CDR2 reads SNEGSKA (reference sequence). This CDR3 is built from 11 residues.

This clonotype has a handful of counts. V is TRBV20-1 and J is TRBJ1-1, with a possible D match to TRBD1 (5 bases). V was trimmed by 6 bases and J by 5 bases, leaving 19 bases between them. The V gene's germline CDR1 is DFQATT and CDR2 SNEGSKA (reference sequence). CDR3 length: 14 amino acids. The CDR3 DNA reads TGCAGTGCCAGCGGGTTTGAGGGGAGGACTGAAGCTTTCTTT. This sequence encodes CSASGFEGRTEAFF.

The chain is built from TRBV6-5 and TRBJ1-3; TRBD1 aligns across 7 bases. Germline trimming cut 5 bases from V and 1 base from J; bases unmatched to any gene: 5. This CDR3 contains 15 residues. Germline CDR1 and CDR2: MNHEY and SVGAGI. CDR3 amino acids: CASSHGTASGNTIYF. The CDR3 DNA reads TGTGCCAGCAGTCACGGGACAGCGTCTGGAAACACCATATATTTT.

This clonotype showed up many times. This chain links TRBV5-6 with TRBJ2-7; D might be TRBD1 (6 bases). Germline V gives CDR1 SGHDT, CDR2 YYEEEE. Trimming pared 4 bases from V and 0 bases from J, leaving 14 bases between. The CDR3 consists of 15 residues. Here the CDR3 reads CASSLTGRSSYEQYF. In DNA, the CDR3 is TGTGCCAGCAGCCTGACAGGTAGGAGCTCCTACGAGCAGTACTTC. The full variable domain, in which reference TRBV5-6 and TRBJ2-7 provide the parts outside the CDR3, is DAGVTQSPTHLIKTRGQQVTLRCSPKSGHDTVSWYQQALGQGPQFIFQYYEEEERQRGNFPDRFSGHQFPNYSSELNVNALLLGDSALYLCASSLTGRSSYEQYFGPGTRLTVT.

Ten or more counts support this clonotype. This chain connects TRBV20-1 to TRBJ2-5; D is perhaps TRBD2 (5 bases). With 6 bases removed from V and 5 bases from J, the gap between germline ends came to 19 bases. CDR1 and CDR2 from the germline V gene are DFQATT and SNEGSKA (reference sequence). The CDR3 length is 14 residues. This CDR3 reads CSALATRRRETQYF. For the CDR3, the DNA is TGCAGTGCACTTGCGACCCGGAGGCGGGAGACCCAGTACTTC.

This clonotype occurred many times. The V call is TRBV9, the J call TRBJ1-1; D ambiguous. Germline V gene lookup returns CDR1 SGDLS and CDR2 YYNGEE. Trimming shortened V by 10 bases and J by 1 base, and 2 bases separated the two germline ends. This CDR3 comprises 9 residues. The CDR3 coding sequence is TGTGCCCAGAACACTGAAGCTTTCTTT. Encoded protein: CAQNTEAFF.

This clonotype has ten or more counts. The rearrangement links TRBV5-6 to TRBJ2-5; D ambiguous. Trimming cost V 0 bases and J 1 base, with 10 bases left between them. Germline-derived CDR1 and CDR2 are SGHDT and YYEEEE. CDR3 length equals 15 residues. CDR3 DNA: TGTGCCAGCAGCTTGGGGTGGATGTCCCAAGAGACCCAGTACTTC. Translating it yields CASSLGWMSQETQYF.

Many counts were recorded for this clonotype. The chain joins TRBV20-1 to TRBJ2-1, with a tentative D call TRBD2 (6 bases). V was clipped by 0 bases and J by 4 bases, with 13 bases between them. This CDR3 has 15 residues. Germline loops: CDR1 DFQATT, CDR2 SNEGSKA (reference sequence). The CDR3 is CSARDPLARYNEQFF. In DNA, the CDR3 is TGCAGTGCTAGAGATCCCCTAGCGCGTTACAATGAGCAGTTCTTC.

This clonotype was seen at least ten times. The gene calls are TRBV4-3 and TRBJ2-1, with TRBD1 matching 9 bases. This CDR3 is built from 14 residues. J was trimmed by 9 bases and V by 6 bases; bases with no gene match: 9. Germline CDR1 reads LGHNA; CDR2 reads YSLEER. The CDR3 DNA reads TGCGCCAGCAGTATCCGGGACAGGGTTGGTGAGCAGTTCTTC. Translating it yields CASSIRDRVGEQFF.

This clonotype showed up many times. CDR3 bases: TGTGCCATCAGAAGCCCTGGACAGGCCGCCTACGAGCAGTACTTC. This gives the protein CAIRSPGQAAYEQYF. This chain joins TRBV10-3 and TRBJ2-7, with 7 bases that match TRBD1. The V gene's germline CDR1 is ENHRY and CDR2 SYGVKD. The CDR3 loop spans 15 amino acids. Trimming cost V 6 bases and J 2 bases; bases outside gene matches: 10.

There are many counts of this clonotype. V usage is TRBV7-3 and J usage is TRBJ2-1; D assignment may be TRBD1 or TRBD2 (5 bases each). The CDR3 has 14 amino acids. Germline loops: CDR1 SGHTA, CDR2 FQGTGA. Trimming removed 6 bases at V and 7 bases at J, with 16 bases between. The CDR3 protein is CASREGPTGNEQFF. The CDR3, as DNA: TGTGCCAGCAGAGAGGGACCGACGGGGAATGAGCAGTTCTTC.

This clonotype was detected ten times or more. J is TRBJ2-3 and V is TRBV5-1, with a weak D call TRBD1 (5 bases). From germline, CDR1 is SGHRS and CDR2 YFSETQ. Trimming removed 4 bases at V and 4 bases at J, with 10 bases between. The CDR3 is made up of 13 amino acids. The CDR3: CASSIDRSDTQYF. DNA for the CDR3: TGCGCCAGCAGCATCGACAGATCAGATACGCAGTATTTT.

This clonotype was observed at least ten times. The V gene is TRBV21-1, the J gene TRBJ2-7; the table's D call, TRBD1, was not checked against the DNA. TRBV21-1 is deemed a pseudogene. The CDR3 is 16 amino acids. The CDR3 region has the DNA TGTGCCCCCAGGTCGACCTCCGGGACAGGGGTATACGAGCAGTACTTC. Protein: CAPRSTSGTGVYEQYF.

This clonotype was detected many times. The chain employs TRBV5-1 and TRBJ1-2; D gene uncertain. Between the trimmed V and J ends, which lost 2 bases and 4 bases, there was a span of 9 bases. Germline assignment: CDR1 SGHRS and CDR2 YFSETQ. CDR3 length: 13 amino acids. CDR3 bases: TGCGCCAGCAGCTTCTCGCCAGTCTATGGCTACACCTTC. As protein: CASSFSPVYGYTF.

This clonotype was recorded many times. The V gene is TRBV20-1, the J gene TRBJ2-7; D is possibly TRBD1 (5 bases). CDR3 size: 14 residues. Germline CDR1 and CDR2: DFQATT and SNEGSKA (reference sequence). V shed 0 bases and J shed 1 base, with 10 bases lying between them. CDR3 sequence reads: CSARDSQGSYEQYV. The CDR3, as DNA: TGCAGTGCTAGAGATAGTCAGGGATCCTACGAGCAGTACGTC.